This T cell receptor (beta chain) was profiled in a study of blood T cell repertoires in COVID-19. Across the whole study: The origin of the acute and convalescent COVID-19 samples was the United States, Italy and Spain. The cDNA or gDNA used as material had been derived from T cells, B-cell-depleted T cells, or PBMCs.

The CDR3 length is 14 residues. V gave up 5 bases and J gave up 6 bases; unmatched junction bases: 9. Germline assignment: CDR1 SEHNR and CDR2 FQNEAQ (reference sequence). In the authors' workflow: Using reference gene primer amplification, nucleated cell counts were estimated. The protocol was immunoSEQ multiplex PCR, while the TCRdb copy is restricted to in-frame clones and leaves out a portion. The V and J calls and clone size are taken from that table; D and trimming were inferred from the DNA. Of some 45,000 clones listed, roughly four fifths were seen once; the top ten hold around 15%. The origin of this receptor is a human donor in a cohort sampled during active COVID-19. This chain links TRBV7-9 with TRBJ2-5; 7 bases match TRBD1. The sample comprised peripheral blood. The CDR3 DNA follows: TGTGCCAGCAGCCCCTCGACAGGGTGGCAGACCCAGTACTTC. Amino acid sequence: CASSPSTGWQTQYF.